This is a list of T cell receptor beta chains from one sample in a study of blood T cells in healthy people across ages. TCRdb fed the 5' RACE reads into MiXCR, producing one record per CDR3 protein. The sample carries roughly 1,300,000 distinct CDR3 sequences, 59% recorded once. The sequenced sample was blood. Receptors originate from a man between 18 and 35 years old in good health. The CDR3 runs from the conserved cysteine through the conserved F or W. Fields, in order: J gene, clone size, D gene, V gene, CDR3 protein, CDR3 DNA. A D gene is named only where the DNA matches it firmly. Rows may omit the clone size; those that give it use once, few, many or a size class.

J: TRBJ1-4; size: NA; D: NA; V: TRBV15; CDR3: CATSRGTEVNEKLFF; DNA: TGTGCCACCAGCAGAGGGACGGAGGTGAATGAAAAACTGTTTTTT
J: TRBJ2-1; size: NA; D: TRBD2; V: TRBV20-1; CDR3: CSANKREMEHNEQFF; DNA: TGCAGTGCTAACAAGCGGGAGATGGAGCACAATGAGCAGTTCTTC
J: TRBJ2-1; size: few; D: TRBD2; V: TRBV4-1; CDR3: CASSQDTSGGQSSYNEQFF; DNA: TGCGCCAGCAGCCAAGATACTAGCGGGGGCCAAAGCTCCTACAATGAGCAGTTCTTC
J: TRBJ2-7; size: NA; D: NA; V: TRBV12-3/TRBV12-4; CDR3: CASSFAGHNYEQYF; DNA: TGTGCCAGCAGTTTTGCGGGACATAACTACGAGCAGTACTTC
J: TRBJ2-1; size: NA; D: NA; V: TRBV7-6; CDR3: CASSLSSGLRNEQFF; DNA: TGTGCCAGCAGCTTATCCTCTGGGCTGAGGAATGAGCAGTTCTTC
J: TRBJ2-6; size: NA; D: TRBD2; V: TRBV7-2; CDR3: CASSLTAGGQAGVNVLTF; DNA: TGTGCCAGCAGCCTTACAGCGGGGGGGCAAGCTGGGGTCAACGTCCTGACTTTC
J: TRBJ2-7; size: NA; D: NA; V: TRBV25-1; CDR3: CASTQGSSYEQYF; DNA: TGTGCCAGCACCCAGGGAAGCTCCTACGAGCAGTACTTC
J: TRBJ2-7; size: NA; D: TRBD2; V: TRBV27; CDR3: CASSLVGRASEQYF; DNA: TGTGCCAGCAGTTTAGTTGGGAGGGCCAGCGAGCAGTACTTC
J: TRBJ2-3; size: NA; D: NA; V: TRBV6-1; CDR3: CASRRGGSSTDTQYF; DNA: TGTGCCAGCAGACGTGGGGGGTCTAGCACAGATACGCAGTATTTT
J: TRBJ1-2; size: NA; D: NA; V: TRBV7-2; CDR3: CASSLELRLRANYGYTF; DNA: TGTGCCAGCAGCTTAGAGCTCAGACTCAGGGCTAACTATGGCTACACCTTC
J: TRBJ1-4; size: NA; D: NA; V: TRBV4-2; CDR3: CASSQDREGGSEKLFF; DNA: TGTGCCAGCAGCCAAGATCGCGAGGGGGGATCTGAAAAACTGTTTTTT
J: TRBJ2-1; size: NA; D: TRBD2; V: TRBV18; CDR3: CASSPVVLAGEEKNNEQFF; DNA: TGTGCCAGCTCACCAGTCGTACTAGCGGGGGAGGAAAAAAACAATGAGCAGTTCTTC
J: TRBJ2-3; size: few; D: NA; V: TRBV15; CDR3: CATSSGGQLTDTQYF; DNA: TGTGCCACCAGCAGCGGGGGACAGCTCACAGATACGCAGTATTTT
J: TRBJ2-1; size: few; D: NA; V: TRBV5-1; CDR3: CASSGTSRNEQFF; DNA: TGCGCCAGCAGCGGAACTAGCCGGAATGAGCAGTTCTTC
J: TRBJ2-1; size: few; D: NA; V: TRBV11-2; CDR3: CASSFPTSSRNEQFF; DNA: TGTGCCAGCAGCTTCCCGACTAGTAGCCGCAATGAGCAGTTCTTC
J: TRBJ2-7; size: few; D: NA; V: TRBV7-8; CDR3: CASSFRGEPYEQYF; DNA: TGTGCCAGCAGCTTCCGTGGGGAACCCTACGAGCAGTACTTC
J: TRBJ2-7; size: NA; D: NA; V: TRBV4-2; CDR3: CASSQDQAWPYEQYF; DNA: TGTGCCAGCAGCCAAGACCAGGCATGGCCTTACGAGCAGTACTTC
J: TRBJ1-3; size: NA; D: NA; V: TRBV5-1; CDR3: CASSLGAGSSVGNTIYF; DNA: TGCGCCAGCAGCTTGGGCGCAGGGTCGTCGGTAGGAAACACCATATATTTT
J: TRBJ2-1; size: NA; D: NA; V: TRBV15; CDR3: CATSRDYASEDEQFF; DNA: TGTGCCACCAGCAGAGATTACGCTAGTGAGGATGAGCAGTTCTTC
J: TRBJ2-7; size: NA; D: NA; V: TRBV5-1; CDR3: CASSFLSGQGYEQYF; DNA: TGCGCCAGCAGCTTCCTCTCCGGGCAGGGATACGAGCAGTACTTC
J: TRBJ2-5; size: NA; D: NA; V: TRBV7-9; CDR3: CAEARNGLHTETQYF; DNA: TGTGCCGAGGCACGCAATGGACTCCACACGGAGACCCAGTACTTC
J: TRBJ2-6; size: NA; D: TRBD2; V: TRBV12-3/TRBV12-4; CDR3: CASSNVGAGETGANVLTF; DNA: TGTGCCAGCAGCAACGTAGGGGCGGGGGAGACCGGGGCCAACGTCCTGACTTTC
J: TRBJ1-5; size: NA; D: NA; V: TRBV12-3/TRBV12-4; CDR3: CASSPTLAPNQPQHF; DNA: TGTGCCAGCAGTCCTACCCTAGCCCCGAATCAGCCCCAGCATTTT
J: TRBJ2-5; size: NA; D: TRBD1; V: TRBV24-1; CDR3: CATSDGGTGDFGKTQYF; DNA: TGTGCCACCAGTGATGGAGGGACAGGGGACTTCGGCAAGACCCAGTACTTC
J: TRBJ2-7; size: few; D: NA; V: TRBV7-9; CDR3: CASSHSTSPAYEQYF; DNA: TGTGCCAGCAGCCATTCTACCTCCCCCGCCTACGAGCAGTACTTC
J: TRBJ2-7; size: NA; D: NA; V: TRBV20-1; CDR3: CSARRVEGNYEQYF; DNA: TGCAGTGCTAGGAGGGTAGAAGGCAACTACGAGCAGTACTTC
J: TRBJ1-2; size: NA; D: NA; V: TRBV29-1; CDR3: CSVAGRQSSNYGYTF; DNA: TGCAGCGTTGCTGGTAGACAGTCGTCTAACTATGGCTACACCTTC
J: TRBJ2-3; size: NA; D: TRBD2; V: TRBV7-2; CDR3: CASSLAGGRGVADTQYF; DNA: TGTGCCAGCAGCTTAGCGGGCGGGAGGGGTGTCGCAGATACGCAGTATTTT
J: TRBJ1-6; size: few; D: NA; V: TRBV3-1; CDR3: CASSRPTGSPLHF; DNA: TGTGCCAGCAGCCGACCGACTGGTTCACCCCTCCACTTT
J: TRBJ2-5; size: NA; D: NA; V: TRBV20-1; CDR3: CSARDTEGLGQYF; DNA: TGCAGTGCTAGAGATACTGAGGGACTTGGGCAGTACTTC
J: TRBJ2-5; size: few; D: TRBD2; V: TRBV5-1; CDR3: CASREGLAAETQYF; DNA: TGCGCCAGCAGGGAGGGACTAGCGGCAGAGACCCAGTACTTC
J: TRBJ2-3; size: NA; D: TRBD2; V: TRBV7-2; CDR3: CASSLGSAGGVDTQYF; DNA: TGTGCCAGCAGCTTAGGCTCGGCGGGAGGCGTAGATACGCAGTATTTT
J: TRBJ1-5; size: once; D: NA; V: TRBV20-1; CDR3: CSARWSMGVNQPQHF; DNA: TGCAGTGCTAGGTGGAGCATGGGAGTGAATCAGCCCCAGCATTTT
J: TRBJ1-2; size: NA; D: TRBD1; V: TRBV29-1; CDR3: CSGDGTGYGYTF; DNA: TGCAGCGGAGACGGGACAGGGTACGGCTACACCTTC
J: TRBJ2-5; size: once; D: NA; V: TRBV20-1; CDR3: CSARWAAQETQYF; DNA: TGCAGTGCCAGATGGGCCGCCCAAGAGACCCAGTACTTC
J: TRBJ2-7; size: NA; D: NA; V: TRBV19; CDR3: CASSWGSLDEQYF; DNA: TGTGCCAGTAGTTGGGGGAGTCTGGACGAGCAGTACTTC
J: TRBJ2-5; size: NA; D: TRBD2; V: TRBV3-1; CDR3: CASSLRTSGRDETQYF; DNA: TGTGCCAGCAGCCTTAGAACTAGCGGGAGGGATGAGACCCAGTACTTC
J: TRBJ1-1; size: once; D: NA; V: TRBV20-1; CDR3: CSASEGFYEAFF; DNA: TGCAGTGCTAGTGAGGGGTTTTATGAAGCTTTCTTT
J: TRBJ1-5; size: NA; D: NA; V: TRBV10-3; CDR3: CATSEGVEDQPQHF; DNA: TGTGCCACCAGTGAAGGGGTTGAGGATCAGCCCCAGCATTTT
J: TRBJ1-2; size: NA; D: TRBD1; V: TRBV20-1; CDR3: CSANDRGQNYGYTF; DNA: TGCAGTGCTAACGACAGGGGGCAAAACTATGGCTACACCTTC
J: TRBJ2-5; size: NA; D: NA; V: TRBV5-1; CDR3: CASAQPLNREQETQYF; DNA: TGCGCCAGCGCCCAACCCCTGAACAGGGAACAAGAGACCCAGTACTTC
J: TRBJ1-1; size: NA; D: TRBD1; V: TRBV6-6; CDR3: CATKPTGGAGTEAFF; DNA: TGTGCCACCAAACCGACAGGGGGCGCGGGCACTGAAGCTTTCTTT
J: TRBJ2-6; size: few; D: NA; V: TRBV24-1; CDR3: CATSDGGGAGANVLTF; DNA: TGTGCCACCAGTGATGGGGGAGGCGCTGGGGCCAACGTCCTGACTTTC
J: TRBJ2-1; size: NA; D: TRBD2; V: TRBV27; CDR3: CASSPLTSGVVNEQFF; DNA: TGTGCCAGCAGTCCCTTGACTAGCGGGGTTGTAAATGAGCAGTTCTTC
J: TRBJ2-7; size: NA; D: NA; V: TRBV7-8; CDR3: CASTSRVEQYF; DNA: TGTGCCAGCACCTCGAGAGTCGAGCAGTACTTC
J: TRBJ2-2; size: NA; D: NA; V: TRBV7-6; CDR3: CASSPSEHGANTGELFF; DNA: TGTGCCAGCAGCCCCTCGGAGCACGGAGCGAACACCGGGGAGCTGTTTTTT